This TCR beta chain stems from a study of shared clonotypes between healthy human individuals. Study findings and constraints: Sequencing depth was a factor that was expected to affect clonotype sharing among donors.

The study separated CD4+ cells into CD45RA+ naive and CD45RA-negative memory subsets. Regarding this clone: Its antigen remains unidentified.

The genomic DNA of each subset was split evenly across several immunoSEQ plates. Profiled with immunoSEQ multiplex PCR; TCRdb holds only in-frame clones, not every one. Here the sample spans approximately 2.4 million clones, approximately 95% being singletons. CDR1 and CDR2 from the germline V gene are SGHTA and FQGNSA. V lost 2 bases to trimming and J lost 10 bases, with 11 bases between them. The length of the CDR3 is 12 residues. This clonotype originated in a man aged 18 to 29 in good health. The specimen sequenced was naive CD4+ T cells sorted from blood. The subset here: CD45RA+ positively selected. The V call is TRBV7-2, the J call TRBJ1-1; no firm D call. The CDR3 region has the DNA TGTGCCAGCAGCTTAAGTCCCTATGTAGCTTTCTTT. It is translated as CASSLSPYVAFF.